This T cell receptor (beta chain) derives from a study of blood T cell repertoires in COVID-19. The CDR3 is 12 amino acids. Between the trimmed V and J ends, which lost 5 bases and 8 bases, there was a span of 10 bases. CDR1 SGHVS and CDR2 FQNEAQ come from the germline V gene. In the original workflow: Amplified reference gene primers provided the basis for estimating nucleated cell counts. Measured with immunoSEQ multiplex PCR; TCRdb has only the in-frame clones, and not every one. D and trimming were read from the DNA, whereas the V and J calls and clone size are those reported in that table. Found here are 150,000 to 200,000 clones, roughly 80% of them singletons; the top ten hold 15% to 20%.

The J gene is TRBJ2-1, the V gene TRBV7-8; D remains unclear. The receptor was derived from a man aged 55 to 70 with active or convalescent COVID-19. Sequenced material: peripheral blood. CDR3 sequence: CASSPTAHEQFF. In DNA, the CDR3 is TGTGCCAGCAGCCCTACCGCTCATGAGCAGTTCTTC.